This entry describes one T cell receptor beta chain. Its target is unknown. A junction end diverges from the germline sequence, so it may reflect a read error. The data belong to a study of blood T cells in healthy people across ages. Study-wide points: Possibly confounding the expanded clonotype changes was the fact that donor CMV status was unknown. Higher naive T cell percentage went strongly together with higher TCR beta diversity.

This CDR3 spans 16 amino acids. The V gene's germline CDR1 is PRHDT and CDR2 FYEKMQ (reference sequence). Then a second PCR, running about 6 to 11 cycles, was carried out with a sample-barcoded 5' primer and a J-beta primer mix. Each cDNA molecule was tagged by a template-switch adaptor that had 12 random nucleotides. TCRdb independently ran MiXCR on the 5' RACE reads; one entry per CDR3 protein. The sample lists approximately 800,000 distinct CDR3 sequences; around 50% were seen once. V and J are TRBV13 and TRBJ2-3; 7 nucleotides align to TRBD1. The sample consisted of blood. This sequence originates from a man older than 75 in good health. DNA of the CDR3: TGTGCCAGCAGCCTAGGGGACAGCCCTAGCACAGATACGCAGTATTTT. This gives the protein CASSLGDSPSTDTQYF. Looking up the rest from reference TRBV13 and TRBJ2-3 gives the full variable domain: AAGVIQSPRHLIKEKRETATLKCYPIPRHDTVYWYQQGPGQDPQFLISFYEKMQSDKGSIPDRFSAQQFSDYHSELNMSSLELGDSALYFCASSLGDSPSTDTQYFGPGTRLTVL.